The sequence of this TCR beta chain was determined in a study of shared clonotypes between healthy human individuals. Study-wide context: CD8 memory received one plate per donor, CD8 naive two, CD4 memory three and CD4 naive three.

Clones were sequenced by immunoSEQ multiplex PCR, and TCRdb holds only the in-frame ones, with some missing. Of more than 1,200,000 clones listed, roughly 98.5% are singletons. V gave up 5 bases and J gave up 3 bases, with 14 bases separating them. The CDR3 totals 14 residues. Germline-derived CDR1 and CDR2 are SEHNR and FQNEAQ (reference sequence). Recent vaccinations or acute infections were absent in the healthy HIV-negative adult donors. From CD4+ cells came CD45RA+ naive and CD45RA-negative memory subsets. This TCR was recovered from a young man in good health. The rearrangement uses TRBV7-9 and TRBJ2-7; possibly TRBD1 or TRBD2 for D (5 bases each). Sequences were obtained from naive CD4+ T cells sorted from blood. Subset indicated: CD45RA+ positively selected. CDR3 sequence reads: CASSPGGAYYEQYF. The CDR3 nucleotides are TGTGCCAGCAGCCCTGGGGGAGCTTACTACGAGCAGTACTTC.